The subject of this entry is one T cell receptor (beta chain). The data are from a study of blood T cell repertoires in COVID-19. The V end lost 5 bases, the J end lost 4 bases, and 12 bases lay between the germline ends. CDR3 length: 14 amino acids. CDR1 is SNHLY and CDR2 is FYNNEI in the germline V gene. The method was immunoSEQ multiplex PCR; TCRdb's version includes in-frame clones alone and lacks a portion of them. This sample has 250,000 to 300,000 clones, with roughly 80% found just once. V is TRBV2 and J is TRBJ2-1; tentatively, D is TRBD2 (5 bases). Sample: PBMCs or T cells enriched from blood (not recorded which). This TCR came from a man between 40 and 49 years old who had been exposed to COVID-19. CDR3 nucleotide sequence: TGTGCCAGCAGTTATACACTAGGATACAATGAGCAGTTCTTC. This sequence encodes CASSYTLGYNEQFF.